One sample yielded the 16 T cell receptor beta chains listed below, sequenced in a study of beta chain features in type 1 diabetes. The whole isolated RNA underwent reverse transcription, so sequencing captured expressed TCRB transcripts. The protocol was immunoSEQ multiplex PCR, while the TCRdb copy is restricted to in-frame clones and leaves out a portion. This table has 850,000 to 900,000 clones, 15% to 20% appearing once. Sequenced material: naive CD4+ T cells from blood. These receptors came from a woman aged 18-30 years in good health.

As for this clone: The same CDR3 can be traced to other DNA sequences in this sample. The chain couples TRBV20-1 to TRBJ2-7; the D is unclear. Germline-derived CDR1 and CDR2 are DFQATT and SNEGSKA (reference sequence). V lost 1 base and J lost 4, with 5 bases in between. The length of the CDR3 is 11 residues. CDR3 region: CSARVTYEQYF. The CDR3 DNA reads as TGCAGTGCTAGAGTTACTTACGAGCAGTACTTC.

This clone has more than one count but fewer than ten. This chain joins TRBV7-9 and TRBJ2-2; 10 bases align to TRBD2. Losses at the gene ends were 6 bases for V and 4 bases for J; bases not matched to a gene: 2. Germline V gene sequence: CDR1 SEHNR, CDR2 FQNEAQ (reference sequence). This CDR3 is built from 14 residues. CDR3 bases: TGTGCCAGCAGACTAGCGGGATCCACCGGGGAGCTGTTTTTT. Translated: CASRLAGSTGELFF.

The chain has TRBV9 and TRBJ2-2, with 7 bases matching TRBD1. CDR3 length: 18 amino acids. The V gene end was trimmed by 4 bases and the J gene end by 0 bases; junction bases not matched to a gene: 12. Germline CDR1 and CDR2: SGDLS and YYNGEE. The CDR3 nucleotides are TGTGCCAGCAGCCTGTGGGGACAGCGAGGCTCGAACACCGGGGAGCTGTTTTTT. Translated: CASSLWGQRGSNTGELFF.

This clone has more than one count but fewer than ten. The chain joins TRBV5-1 to TRBJ2-1; the match to TRBD2 covers 10 bases. Germline V gene data show CDR1 as SGHRS and CDR2 as YFSETQ. With V trimmed by 0 bases and J by 1 base, 7 bases remained unmatched. There are 18 residues in the CDR3. The CDR3: CASSLALAGGSSYNEQFF. For the CDR3, the DNA is TGCGCCAGCAGCTTGGCCTTAGCGGGAGGATCTTCCTACAATGAGCAGTTCTTC.

This clone was counted between two and nine times. The CDR3 here is CASSAGGAEQFF. As DNA, the CDR3 is TGTGCCAGCAGCGCCGGGGGTGCGGAGCAGTTCTTC. The rearrangement joins TRBV9 to TRBJ2-1; D is possibly TRBD2 (6 bases). The germline CDR1 and CDR2 sequences are SGDLS and YYNGEE. V lost 3 bases and J lost 10, with 11 bases in between. The CDR3 sequence is 12 residues long.

CDR3 protein: CASRATRSSGYEQYF. The CDR3 DNA reads TGTGCCAGCAGGGCCACTAGATCTTCCGGCTACGAGCAGTACTTC. The chain has TRBV6-1 and TRBJ2-7; possibly TRBD2 for D (5 bases). CDR1 and CDR2 from the germline V gene are MNHNS and SASEGT. V lost 6 bases and J 3 bases, leaving 18 bases between the germline ends. This CDR3 has 15 residues.

This clone was recorded at least ten times. The chain carries TRBV10-3 and TRBJ2-6; unclear D gene. Germline V CDR1 and CDR2: ENHRY, SYGVKD. CDR3 size: 18 residues. V was pared by 0 bases and J by 0 bases, with 12 bases between. CDR3 DNA sequence: TGTGCCATCAGTGAGTCGTACGCCCAGGCCTCTGGGGCCAACGTCCTGACTTTC. Translated, it gives CAISESYAQASGANVLTF.

This chain joins TRBV7-3 and TRBJ1-1; no reliable D call. Trimming took off 0 bases at V and 4 bases at J, with 6 bases between the two ends. The CDR3 sequence is 13 residues long. The germline CDR1 and CDR2 sequences are SGHTA and FQGTGA. The chain's CDR3 is CASSLTESTEAFF. Written as DNA, the CDR3 is TGTGCCAGCAGCTTAACGGAGAGCACTGAAGCTTTCTTT.

The CDR3 reads CASTQGLAKNIQYF. The CDR3 region has the DNA TGTGCCAGCACCCAGGGATTAGCCAAAAACATTCAGTACTTC. V is TRBV7-9 and J is TRBJ2-4; tentative D call: TRBD1 (5 bases). The CDR3 is 14 residues long. In germline, CDR1 is SEHNR, CDR2 FQNEAQ (reference sequence). V was trimmed by 7 bases and J by 0 bases, leaving 10 bases between them.

On this clone itself: The same CDR3 arises from other DNA sequences in this sample as well. The rearrangement links TRBV13 to TRBJ2-5; D is unresolved. Germline V gives CDR1 PRHDT, CDR2 FYEKMQ (reference sequence). V was cut by 2 bases and J by 5 bases, with 3 bases left in between. This CDR3 has 11 amino acids. The CDR3 sequence: CASSLRETQYF. For the CDR3, the DNA is TGTGCCAGCAGCTTACGGGAGACCCAGTACTTC. The whole variable domain, remainder taken from reference TRBV13 and TRBJ2-5, is AAGVIQSPRHLIKEKRETATLKCYPIPRHDTVYWYQQGPGQDPQFLISFYEKMQSDKGSIPDRFSAQQFSDYHSELNMSSLELGDSALYFCASSLRETQYFGPGTRLLVL.

This clone was picked up a small number of times. The chain recombines TRBV4-2 with TRBJ1-4; a weak D match, TRBD1 (5 bases). CDR3 length equals 16 residues. Germline V gene sequence: CDR1 LGHNA, CDR2 YNFKEQ. V was clipped by 0 bases and J by 3 bases, with 11 bases between them. In DNA, the CDR3 is TGTGCCAGCAGCCAAGAGGTGGGGCCTTCTAATGAAAAACTGTTTTTT. Translated, it gives CASSQEVGPSNEKLFF.

This clone was found a few times. The chain combines TRBV7-2 with TRBJ1-1, with a tentative D call TRBD1 (6 bases). The CDR3 runs 13 residues. The V gene's germline CDR1 is SGHTA and CDR2 FQGNSA. V lost 5 bases, J lost 5 bases, and 12 bases lay in between. CDR3 DNA: TGTGCCAGCAGCGTACAGGGAAGTACTGAAGCTTTCTTT. This translates into CASSVQGSTEAFF.

V usage is TRBV19 and J usage is TRBJ2-2; possibly TRBD2 for D (5 bases). This CDR3 region has 15 residues. V lost 3 bases and J 3 bases, leaving 11 bases between the germline ends. Germline V gives CDR1 LNHDA, CDR2 SQIVND (reference sequence). CDR3 loop: CASSIRGPDTGELFF. The CDR3 bases are TGTGCCAGTAGTATCAGAGGGCCGGACACCGGGGAGCTGTTTTTT.

The chain joins TRBV6-1 to TRBJ2-1; D may be TRBD1 or TRBD2 (6 bases each). The V gene lost 8 bases and the J gene lost 10 bases, with 21 bases spanning the gap. The germline CDR1 and CDR2 sequences are MNHNS and SASEGT. There are 14 residues in the CDR3. The CDR3 loop reads CASHPWGAKREQFF. In DNA, the CDR3 is TGTGCCAGCCACCCATGGGGGGCTAAACGAGAGCAGTTCTTC.

In this sample, this clone turned up a few times. The genes are TRBV4-1 and TRBJ2-3; 11 bases are a match to TRBD2. Unmatched junction bases numbered 5, after V lost 1 base and J lost 14 bases. CDR3 length equals 13 residues. CDR1 is MGHRA and CDR2 is YSYEKL in the germline V gene. The CDR3 coding sequence is TGCGCCAGCAGCCAAGTAACTAGCGGGAGACCGTATTTT. Protein product: CASSQVTSGRPYF.

The chain is built from TRBV28 and TRBJ2-3; D gene uncertain. The CDR3 consists of 12 residues. Trimming cost V 6 bases and J 2 bases, with 6 bases left between them. Germline V gene sequence: CDR1 MDHEN, CDR2 SYDVKM. The CDR3 sequence is CASSLVTDTQYF. The CDR3 coding sequence is TGTGCCAGCAGCCTCGTCACAGATACGCAGTATTTT.